A single sample is the source of the 13 T cell receptor beta chains below, sequenced in a study of blood T cell repertoires in COVID-19. Profiling relied on immunoSEQ multiplex PCR, and the TCRdb table lists in-frame clones only, not all of them. The table shows roughly 420,000 clones, with around nine tenths occurring only once. The specimen sequenced was PBMCs or T cells enriched from blood (not recorded which). These receptors were obtained from a young woman with acute COVID-19.

This rearrangement joins TRBV12-5 to TRBJ1-5, with 9 bases identical to TRBD1. V was clipped by 2 bases and J by 2 bases; unmatched bases: 19. Germline assignment: CDR1 LGHNT and CDR2 FRNRAP. This CDR3 is built from 21 residues. CDR3 in DNA: TGTGCTAGTGGTTTGATACGAGACGGACAGGGGCCTTTCGAGGGCAATCAGCCCCAGCATTTT. This codes for CASGLIRDGQGPFEGNQPQHF.

The V gene is TRBV5-1, the J gene TRBJ1-4; possible D gene TRBD1, 6 bases. Per the germline V gene, CDR1 is SGHRS and CDR2 is YFSETQ. This CDR3 has 15 amino acids. V lost 4 bases and J 3 bases, leaving 13 bases between the germline ends. CDR3 in amino acids: CASSAQGSANEKLFF. In DNA form, the CDR3 reads TGCGCCAGCAGCGCCCAGGGGTCGGCTAATGAAAAACTGTTTTTT.

The rearrangement joins TRBV6-4 to TRBJ2-3; D is uncertain. This CDR3 has 13 residues. Trimming removed 4 bases from V and 5 bases from J, with 10 bases in between. Germline V gene lookup returns CDR1 MRHNA and CDR2 SNTAGT. The CDR3 region is CASSVGLGDTQYF. The CDR3 region has the DNA TGTGCCAGCAGTGTTGGGCTTGGAGATACGCAGTATTTT.

This sequence joins TRBV5-6 and TRBJ2-7; 7 nucleotides line up with TRBD2. CDR3 length: 14 residues. CDR1 and CDR2 (germline): SGHDT, YYEEEE. The V gene end was trimmed by 4 bases and the J gene end by 1 base; junction bases not matched to a gene: 5. CDR3 sequence reads: CASSLRGVSYEQYF. The CDR3 coding sequence is TGTGCCAGCAGCCTACGGGGGGTTTCCTACGAGCAGTACTTC.

V is TRBV5-5 and J is TRBJ2-1; the match to TRBD2 covers 8 bases. Germline V gene lookup returns CDR1 SGHKS and CDR2 YYEKEE (reference sequence). The CDR3 covers 15 residues. Losses at the gene ends were 5 bases for V and 5 bases for J; bases not matched to a gene: 9. Written as DNA, the CDR3 is TGTGCCAGCAGTTCCAGCGGGGGCCCTAACAATGAGCAGTTCTTC. Amino acid sequence: CASSSSGGPNNEQFF.

The chain links TRBV5-1 to TRBJ2-7; tentatively, D is TRBD1 (6 bases). The CDR3 extends over 13 amino acids. The germline V gene encodes CDR1 SGHRS and CDR2 YFSETQ. The V and J ends lost 2 bases and 2 bases respectively, with 8 bases between them. The CDR3 nucleotides are TGCGCCAGCAGCTTACCAGGGGCCTACGAGCAGTACTTC. This gives the protein CASSLPGAYEQYF.

The chain links TRBV3-1 (or the pseudogene TRBV3-2) to TRBJ2-3, with D possibly matching TRBD1 (5 bases). Germline CDR1 and CDR2: LGHDT and YNNKEL (reference sequence). CDR3 size: 15 residues. V lost 6 bases and J 0 bases, leaving 13 bases between the germline ends. In nucleotides, the CDR3 is TGTGCCAGCAGTCCTTATAGGGGCAGCACAGATACGCAGTATTTT. This codes for CASSPYRGSTDTQYF.

The chain joins TRBV7-9 to TRBJ2-7; perhaps TRBD2 as D (5 bases). V lost 5 bases and J lost 2, with 10 bases in between. Germline loops: CDR1 SEHNR, CDR2 FQNEAQ (reference sequence). There are 13 residues in the CDR3. The CDR3 here is CASSPLSAYEQYF. The CDR3 bases are TGTGCCAGCAGCCCCCTTAGCGCCTACGAGCAGTACTTC.

This chain joins TRBV5-1 and TRBJ1-2; D is unresolved. CDR3 size: 13 residues. Trimming left V 0 bases short and J 6 bases short, with 9 bases between. Germline lookup yields CDR1 SGHRS and CDR2 YFSETQ. Here the CDR3 reads CASSLAAGDGYTF. The CDR3 nucleotides read TGCGCCAGCAGCTTGGCTGCCGGGGATGGCTACACCTTC.

The chain has TRBV10-1 and TRBJ2-2; possible D gene TRBD1, 6 bases. CDR1 WNHNN and CDR2 SYGVQD come from the germline V gene (reference sequence). With 6 bases removed from V and 2 bases from J, the gap between germline ends came to 7 bases. There are 13 residues in the CDR3. CDR3 in DNA: TGCGCCAGCAGACAGGGTAACACCGGGGAGCTGTTTTTT. It translates to CASRQGNTGELFF.

The gene calls are TRBV5-6 and TRBJ1-2; 9 bases are a match to TRBD1. V dropped 6 bases and J dropped 6; count of bases not matched to a gene: 12. This CDR3 comprises 15 residues. The V gene's germline CDR1 is SGHDT and CDR2 YYEEEE. The CDR3 sequence: CASIPDRTGVDGYTF. The CDR3 DNA is TGTGCCAGCATCCCCGATAGGACAGGGGTAGATGGCTACACCTTC.

The chain is built from TRBV9 and TRBJ1-2, with D possibly being TRBD1 (6 bases). Germline V gene sequence: CDR1 SGDLS, CDR2 YYNGEE. The CDR3 covers 14 residues. With 3 bases removed from V and 4 bases from J, the gap between germline ends came to 13 bases. CDR3 in amino acids: CASSAPGAGYGYTF. CDR3 coding DNA: TGTGCCAGCAGCGCCCCAGGGGCTGGCTATGGCTACACCTTC. Together with reference TRBV9 and TRBJ1-2, the CDR3 gives the full variable domain: DSGVTQTPKHLITATGQRVTLRCSPRSGDLSVYWYQQSLDQGLQFLIQYYNGEERAKGNILERFSAQQFPDLHSELNLSSLELGDSALYFCASSAPGAGYGYTFGSGTRLTVV.

The chain has TRBV7-2 and TRBJ2-3; the D gene is possibly TRBD2 (6 bases). CDR1 is SGHTA, CDR2 FQGNSA, per germline. V lost 2 bases and J 0 bases, leaving 18 bases between the germline ends. The CDR3 has 18 residues. This CDR3 reads CASSLNMFRDSSTDTQYF. CDR3 nucleotides: TGTGCCAGCAGCTTAAATATGTTTCGGGACTCGAGCACAGATACGCAGTATTTT.